These 13 T cell receptor beta chains were all obtained from the same sample, sequenced in a study of T cells in Graves' hyperthyroidism and ophthalmopathy. The TCR beta CDR3 regions underwent amplification using RNA transcripts as the source. HTBI primers were the set used in a first-round RT-PCR of the TCR CDR3. In TCRdb, the multiplex PCR reads were re-called with MiXCR into one record per CDR3 protein. The repertoire holds about 300,000 distinct CDR3 sequences, with approximately 18% as singletons. Sequencing was performed on blood. The receptors originated from a man aged 45 to 65 with Graves' ophthalmopathy.

This clonotype appeared a few times. The gene calls are TRBV19 and TRBJ2-3, with TRBD2 matching 11 bases. The CDR3 spans 18 residues. CDR1 and CDR2 (germline): LNHDA, SQIVND (reference sequence). The junction had 5 bases not matched to a gene; V was cut back by 0 bases and J by 0 bases. The CDR3 region is CASSIEGTSGPSTDTQYF. Written as DNA, the CDR3 is TGTGCCAGTAGTATAGAGGGGACTAGCGGTCCTAGCACAGATACGCAGTATTTT.

This clonotype was found many times. The chain recombines TRBV27 with TRBJ2-4, with a tentative D call TRBD1 (6 bases). This CDR3 has 15 amino acids. The ends were cut back, 4 bases at V and 5 bases at J, with 15 bases in the middle. Germline CDR1 is MNHEY and CDR2 is SMNVEV (reference sequence). The CDR3 spells CASSSQGRGENIQYF. DNA for the CDR3: TGTGCCAGCAGTTCACAGGGTCGAGGTGAAAACATTCAGTACTTC.

This clonotype was picked up many times. The J gene is TRBJ1-1, the V gene TRBV2; 9 bases are shared with TRBD1. Trimming at V came to 8 bases and at J to 1 base, leaving 2 bases not matched to a gene. The CDR3 spans 13 residues. Germline V lookup: CDR1 SNHLY, CDR2 FYNNEI. The CDR3 sequence is CASLGQGNTEAFF. DNA of the CDR3: TGTGCCAGCCTGGGACAGGGGAACACTGAAGCTTTCTTT. Using reference TRBV2 and TRBJ1-1 for the parts outside the CDR3, the full variable domain is EPEVTQTPSHQVTQMGQEVILRCVPISNHLYFYWYRQILGQKVEFLVSFYNNEISEKSEIFDDQFSVERPDGSNFTLKIRSTKLEDSAMYFCASLGQGNTEAFFGQGTRLTVV.

As for this clonotype: This clone may be a read error of a much larger clone one base away. V usage is TRBV12-3 or TRBV12-4 and J usage is TRBJ2-7; D perhaps matches TRBD2 (5 bases). V was pared by 5 bases and J by 4 bases, with 18 bases between. The CDR3 consists of 15 residues. CDR3: CASSLRGSGDYEQYF. In DNA form, the CDR3 reads TGTGCCAGCAGTCTCCGAGGGTCTGGGGATTACGAGCAGTACTTC.

This clonotype appeared a few times. The chain carries TRBV5-1 and TRBJ2-7, with D perhaps matching TRBD1 (5 bases). CDR1 is SGHRS, CDR2 YFSETQ, per germline. The CDR3 length is 15 residues. V was pared by 2 bases and J by 0 bases, with 12 bases between. This CDR3 is CASSLDSPSSYEQYF. The CDR3 region has the DNA TGCGCCAGCAGCTTAGACAGTCCAAGCTCCTACGAGCAGTACTTC.

The rearrangement links TRBV19 to TRBJ2-1, with TRBD2 as a possible D gene (6 bases). Trimming took off 0 bases at V and 4 bases at J, with 13 bases between the two ends. The CDR3 is made up of 16 amino acids. Germline CDR1 reads LNHDA; CDR2 reads SQIVND (reference sequence). CDR3 coding DNA: TGTGCCAGTAGTATAGAACCGGGAGAGATGTACAATGAGCAGTTCTTC. Protein product: CASSIEPGEMYNEQFF. Drawing the rest from reference TRBV19 and TRBJ2-1, the complete variable domain is DGGITQSPKYLFRKEGQNVTLSCEQNLNHDAMYWYRQDPGQGLRLIYYSQIVNDFQKGDIAEGYSVSREKKESFPLTVTSAQKNPTAFYLCASSIEPGEMYNEQFFGPGTRLTVL.

As to this clonotype: One base away lies a much larger clone, so this may be a sequencing read error. The chain joins TRBV12-3 or TRBV12-4 to TRBJ1-1; perhaps TRBD1 as D (5 bases). This CDR3 comprises 13 residues. The V end was cut by 6 bases, the J end by 10 bases, with 18 bases between. CDR3 sequence reads: CASSPTGRLGAFF. For the CDR3, the DNA is TGTGCCAGCAGCCCCACGGGACGCCTTGGAGCTTTCTTT.

The V gene is TRBV20-1, the J gene TRBJ1-1; the D gene is possibly TRBD1 (6 bases). From germline, CDR1 is DFQATT and CDR2 SNEGSKA (reference sequence). The V gene lost 6 bases and the J gene lost 0 bases, with 17 bases spanning the gap. CDR3 length: 15 residues. CDR3 bases: TGCAGTGCCACGACAGGTGGTGTCATGAACACTGAAGCTTTCTTT. Protein product: CSATTGGVMNTEAFF.

The rearrangement links TRBV9 to TRBJ2-2; D not certain. V lost 4 bases and J lost 6, with 16 bases in between. This CDR3 spans 15 amino acids. Looked up from germline, CDR1 is SGDLS and CDR2 is YYNGEE. The CDR3 region is CASSPEVGSPGELFF. As DNA, the CDR3 is TGTGCCAGCAGCCCAGAAGTGGGAAGTCCCGGGGAGCTGTTTTTT. Supplemented by reference TRBV9 and TRBJ2-2, the full variable domain reads DSGVTQTPKHLITATGQRVTLRCSPRSGDLSVYWYQQSLDQGLQFLIQYYNGEERAKGNILERFSAQQFPDLHSELNLSSLELGDSALYFCASSPEVGSPGELFFGEGSRLTVL.

This clonotype came up a few times. The chain combines TRBV20-1 with TRBJ1-6; the D gene is possibly TRBD1 (5 bases). The CDR3 extends over 14 amino acids. Germline CDR1 is DFQATT and CDR2 is SNEGSKA (reference sequence). Between the trimmed V and J ends, which lost 6 bases and 7 bases, there was a span of 16 bases. Written as DNA, the CDR3 is TGCAGTGCCGAACCGGGACCGACCAATTCACCCCTCCACTTT. Translated, it gives CSAEPGPTNSPLHF.

The chain links TRBV3-1 to TRBJ2-1; TRBD1 matches at 9 bases. J gave up 10 bases and V 5 bases, and 15 bases lay outside the gene matches. Per the germline V gene, CDR1 is LGHDT and CDR2 is YNNKEL (reference sequence). The CDR3 length is 16 residues. The CDR3 nucleotides read TGTGCCAGCAGCAACCCCCGGGACAGGGAAACGGGGGAGCAGTTCTTC. Translation: CASSNPRDRETGEQFF.

This clonotype was detected a few times. This sequence joins TRBV27 and TRBJ2-1, with 8 positions matching TRBD1. CDR3 length equals 15 residues. Germline-derived CDR1 and CDR2 are MNHEY and SMNVEV (reference sequence). Germline trimming cut 8 bases from V and 3 bases from J; bases unmatched to any gene: 9. This CDR3 reads CASCQDRGRYNEQFF. DNA for the CDR3: TGTGCCAGCTGCCAAGACAGGGGCCGCTACAATGAGCAGTTCTTC.

Comments on this clonotype: It is likely a read error, because the conserved phenylalanine at the end of the CDR3 is missing. The gene calls are TRBV7-9 and TRBJ2-2; TRBD2 matches 8 bases. This CDR3 has 16 amino acids. After removal of 4 bases from V and 4 bases from J, the junction contained 8 bases not matched to a gene. CDR1 and CDR2 (germline): SEHNR, FQNEAQ (reference sequence). CDR3: CASSSMTSVATGELFS. The CDR3 DNA reads TGTGCCAGCAGCTCAATGACTAGCGTGGCCACCGGGGAGCTGTTTTCT.